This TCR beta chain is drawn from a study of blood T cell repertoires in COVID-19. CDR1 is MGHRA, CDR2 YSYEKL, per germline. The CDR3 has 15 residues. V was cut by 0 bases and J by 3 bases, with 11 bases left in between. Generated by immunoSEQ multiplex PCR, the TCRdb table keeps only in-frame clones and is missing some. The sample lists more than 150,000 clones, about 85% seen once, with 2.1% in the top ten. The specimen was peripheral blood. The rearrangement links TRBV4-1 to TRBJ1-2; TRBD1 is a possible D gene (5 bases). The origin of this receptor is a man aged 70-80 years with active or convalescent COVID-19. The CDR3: CASSQDQGTDYGYTF. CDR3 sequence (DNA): TGCGCCAGCAGCCAAGATCAGGGTACAGACTATGGCTACACCTTC.